This T cell receptor (beta chain) was sequenced during a study of T cells in Graves' hyperthyroidism and ophthalmopathy. Broader study findings: Most clonotypes that expanded in the thyroid above 0.001 also showed up in blood.

With respect to this clonotype: The antigen is not known.

Template material for amplifying TCR beta CDR3 regions consisted of RNA transcripts. Using the HTBI primer set, a first-round RT-PCR was run on the TCR CDR3. One entry per CDR3 protein results from TCRdb running MiXCR on the multiplex PCR reads. The table includes 610,000 or so distinct CDR3 sequences, around 45% detected once. Hyperthyroidism in the patients, aged 18 to 65, was newly diagnosed and under 2 months in duration. Patients showing uncontrolled infection, other autoimmune disease, pregnancy or lactation were ineligible. The diagnoses drew upon clinical symptoms, serum thyroxine and TRAb, thyroid ultrasound and orbital computed tomography. V was cut by 4 bases and J by 4 bases, with 13 bases left in between. CDR3 length: 14 amino acids. Germline lookup yields CDR1 MGHDK and CDR2 SYGVNS.

Sequenced sample: peripheral blood or thyroid tissue (not recorded which). The chain combines TRBV25-1 with TRBJ1-2; perhaps TRBD1 as D (5 bases). The receptor was derived from a woman under 30 with Graves' hyperthyroidism. The CDR3 sequence: CASSATPRGYGYTF. CDR3 nucleotide sequence: TGTGCCAGCAGTGCTACCCCAAGGGGCTATGGCTACACCTTC.